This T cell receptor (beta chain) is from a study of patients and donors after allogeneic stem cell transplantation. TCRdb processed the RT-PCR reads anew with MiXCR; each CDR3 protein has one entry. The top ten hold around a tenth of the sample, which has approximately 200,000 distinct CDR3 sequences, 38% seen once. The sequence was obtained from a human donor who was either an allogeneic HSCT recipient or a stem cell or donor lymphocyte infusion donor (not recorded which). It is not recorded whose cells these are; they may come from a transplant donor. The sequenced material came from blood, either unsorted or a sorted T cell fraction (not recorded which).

The CDR3 loop is CASSQPGNYGYTF. The CDR3 nucleotides read TGTGCCAGCAGTCAACCAGGAAACTATGGCTACACCTTC. The chain joins TRBV12-3 or TRBV12-4 to TRBJ1-2; D is undetermined. Trimming removed 5 bases from V and 2 bases from J, with 9 bases in between. The CDR3 extends over 13 amino acids.